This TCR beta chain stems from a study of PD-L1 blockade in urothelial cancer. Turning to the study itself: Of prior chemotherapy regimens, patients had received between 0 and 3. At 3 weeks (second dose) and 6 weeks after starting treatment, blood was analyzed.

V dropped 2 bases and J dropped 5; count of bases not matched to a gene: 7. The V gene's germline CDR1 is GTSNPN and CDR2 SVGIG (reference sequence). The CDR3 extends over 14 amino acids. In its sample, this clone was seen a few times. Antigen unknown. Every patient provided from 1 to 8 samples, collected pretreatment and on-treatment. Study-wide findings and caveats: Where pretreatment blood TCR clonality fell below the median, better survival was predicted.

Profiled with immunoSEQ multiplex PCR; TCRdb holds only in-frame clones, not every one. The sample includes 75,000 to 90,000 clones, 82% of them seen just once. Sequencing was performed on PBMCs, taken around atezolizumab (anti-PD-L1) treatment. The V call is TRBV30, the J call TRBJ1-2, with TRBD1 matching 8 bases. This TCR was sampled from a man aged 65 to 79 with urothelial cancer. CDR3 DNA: TGTGCCTGGAGTCCCAGGGGGCGAAGATATGGCTACACCTTC. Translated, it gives CAWSPRGRRYGYTF.